This T cell receptor beta chain was retrieved from a study of T cells in Graves' hyperthyroidism and ophthalmopathy. Germline V gene lookup returns CDR1 SGHKS and CDR2 YYEKEE (reference sequence). Trimming removed 1 base at V and 3 bases at J, with 11 bases between. The CDR3 contains 15 residues. Study-level points and caveats: For ophthalmopathy, model prediction preceded onset by a median roughly 6.5 months.

Amplification targeted TCR beta CDR3 regions from RNA transcripts. In the first-round RT-PCR of the TCR CDR3, the HTBI primer set was used. A single record per CDR3 protein comes from TCRdb applying MiXCR to the multiplex PCR reads. The sample holds roughly 570,000 distinct CDR3 sequences, approximately 15% seen once. In its sample, this clonotype was seen many times. Its target is unknown. Graves' hyperthyroidism was deemed stable absent ophthalmopathy progression within 18 months. These patients, aged 18 to 65, had recently diagnosed hyperthyroidism lasting under 2 months. Clinical symptoms, serum thyroxine, TRAb, thyroid ultrasound and orbital computed tomography established diagnosis.

Sequenced input: blood. The receptor was isolated from a woman aged 25 to 39 with Graves' hyperthyroidism. The V and J genes are TRBV5-5 and TRBJ1-5, with a possible D match to TRBD1 (5 bases). The CDR3 here is CASSLIDSPNQPQHF. The CDR3 nucleotides read TGTGCCAGCAGCTTGATCGACAGCCCCAATCAGCCCCAGCATTTT.